The 30 T cell receptor beta chains given below trace back to one sample, sequenced in a study of shared clonotypes between healthy human individuals. Produced via immunoSEQ multiplex PCR; TCRdb's table is partial and in-frame only. The table records around 560,000 clones, about 95% of them present only once. As defined, naive CD8 cells were CD45RO-negative and positively selected for CCR7, with terminally differentiated effector memory CD45RA+ cells excluded. Sequenced material: naive CD8+ T cells sorted from blood. Source of these receptors: a woman aged 30 to 39 in good health.

This chain connects TRBV27 to TRBJ2-1; 9 nucleotides match TRBD1. Trimming cost V 6 bases and J 2 bases; bases outside gene matches: 8. Germline loops: CDR1 MNHEY, CDR2 SMNVEV (reference sequence). CDR3 length: 16 amino acids. CDR3 region: CASRIHGTGPYNEQFF. The CDR3 DNA sequence: TGTGCCAGCAGGATCCACGGGACAGGGCCCTACAATGAGCAGTTCTTC.

The rearrangement links TRBV6-5 to TRBJ2-1; D perhaps matches TRBD1 (6 bases). The V end lost 8 bases, the J end lost 6 bases, and 14 bases lay between the germline ends. The CDR3 has 13 amino acids. CDR1 is MNHEY and CDR2 is SVGAGI in the germline V gene. CDR3 DNA sequence: TGTGCCAGCTTTCAGGGGTTTGGCAATGAGCAGTTCTTC. Its protein product is CASFQGFGNEQFF.

CDR3 sequence: CASRGAYKQYNEQFF. For the CDR3, the DNA is TGTGCCAGCAGAGGGGCTTACAAACAATACAATGAGCAGTTCTTC. The V gene is TRBV27, the J gene TRBJ2-1; possibly TRBD1 for D (5 bases). Trimming pared 6 bases from V and 4 bases from J, leaving 16 bases between. Germline V gene lookup returns CDR1 MNHEY and CDR2 SMNVEV (reference sequence). This CDR3 comprises 15 residues.

This chain uses TRBV5-1 with TRBJ2-7; 7 positions agree with TRBD2. Trimming at V came to 4 bases and at J to 4 bases, leaving 11 bases not matched to a gene. This CDR3 is 15 amino acids long. Germline values: CDR1 SGHRS, CDR2 YFSETQ. DNA of the CDR3: TGCGCCAGCAGCATGGCGGCGGGAGTTATTTACGAGCAGTACTTC. It codes for CASSMAAGVIYEQYF.

V gene TRBV29-1 combines with J gene TRBJ2-1; 11 nucleotides line up with TRBD2. V shed 3 bases, J shed 4 bases, and the junction held 14 bases outside the gene matches. Germline V gene data show CDR1 as SQVTM and CDR2 as ANQGSEA. This CDR3 is built from 18 residues. The CDR3 DNA follows: TGCAGCGTTGATATGGGGACTAGCGGAACAGGGCCTTACAATGAGCAGTTCTTC. Translating gives CSVDMGTSGTGPYNEQFF.

The CDR3 sequence is CASSYSGRAAYEQYF. CDR3 DNA: TGTGCCAGCAGCTATAGCGGGAGAGCCGCCTACGAGCAGTACTTC. The rearrangement joins TRBV27 to TRBJ2-7, with 9 bases lining up with TRBD2. This CDR3 comprises 15 residues. Unmatched junction bases numbered 8, after V lost 6 bases and J lost 2 bases. Germline assignment: CDR1 MNHEY and CDR2 SMNVEV (reference sequence).

The chain combines TRBV4-1 with TRBJ2-3; TRBD2 matches 7 bases. Germline V gene lookup returns CDR1 MGHRA and CDR2 YSYEKL. The CDR3 is made up of 15 amino acids. The V gene end was trimmed by 4 bases and the J gene end by 3 bases; junction bases not matched to a gene: 7. The CDR3 DNA reads TGCGCCAGCAGCCGATCACTAGCGAGGACAGATACGCAGTATTTT. It is translated as CASSRSLARTDTQYF.

The chain carries TRBV27 and TRBJ2-6; D is ambiguous. CDR1 is MNHEY, CDR2 SMNVEV, per germline (reference sequence). V gave up 1 base and J gave up 1 base, with 8 bases separating them. The CDR3 extends over 16 amino acids. CDR3 amino acids: CASSLYWGSGANVLTF. Here the CDR3 DNA reads TGTGCCAGCAGTTTATATTGGGGTTCTGGGGCCAACGTCCTGACTTTC.

The gene calls are TRBV2 and TRBJ1-5; 9 bases agree with TRBD1. CDR1 is SNHLY and CDR2 is FYNNEI in the germline V gene. V shed 5 bases and J 0 bases; nucleotides not matched to a gene: 2. The CDR3 has 15 amino acids. The CDR3 DNA reads as TGTGCCAGCAGTCGGACAGGGGATAGCAATCAGCCCCAGCATTTT. This translates into CASSRTGDSNQPQHF.

This clone has only a few counts. Distinct nucleotide sequences in the sample also encode this CDR3. The chain recombines TRBV10-1 with TRBJ2-7; D is unresolved. With 0 bases removed from V and 3 bases from J, the gap between germline ends came to 3 bases. Germline CDR1 WNHNN, CDR2 SYGVQD (reference sequence). The CDR3 is made up of 12 amino acids. CDR3 DNA: TGCGCCAGCAGTGAGTCGGGCTACGAGCAGTACTTC. Amino acid sequence: CASSESGYEQYF.

The gene calls are TRBV15 and TRBJ1-2; no firm D call. Per the germline V gene, CDR1 is LNHNV and CDR2 is YYDKDF (reference sequence). The CDR3 spans 16 residues. V was cut by 2 bases and J by 2 bases, with 15 bases left in between. The chain's CDR3 is CATSRFVEEGNYGYTF. The CDR3 coding sequence is TGTGCCACCAGCAGATTTGTAGAGGAGGGAAACTATGGCTACACCTTC.

The chain is built from TRBV5-5 and TRBJ2-7, with 8 bases identical to TRBD1. CDR3 length: 14 residues. Trimming cost V 0 bases and J 6 bases; bases outside gene matches: 5. The germline V gene encodes CDR1 SGHKS and CDR2 YYEKEE (reference sequence). This CDR3 reads CASSLAGTGFEQYF. CDR3 nucleotides: TGTGCCAGCAGCTTGGCAGGGACAGGATTCGAGCAGTACTTC.

This rearrangement joins TRBV5-6 to TRBJ1-1; 8 bases are shared with TRBD1. Looked up from germline, CDR1 is SGHDT and CDR2 is YYEEEE. V trimming: 4 bases; J trimming: 6 bases; junction bases outside the gene matches: 8. The CDR3 is 14 amino acids. DNA for the CDR3: TGTGCCAGCAGCCAAATGACAGGGGAATCTGAAGCTTTCTTT. Its translation is CASSQMTGESEAFF.

This rearrangement joins TRBV23-1 to TRBJ2-7, with D tentatively TRBD1 (5 bases). TRBV23-1 belongs to the ORF category, with a function that is uncertain. V lost 9 bases to trimming and J lost 3 bases, with 27 bases between them. The CDR3 sequence is 17 residues long. CDR3 sequence reads: CARRPTASAERIYEQYF. As DNA, the CDR3 is TGCGCCAGAAGACCGACAGCAAGCGCGGAGAGAATCTACGAGCAGTACTTC.

The CDR3: CASPPEEDTQYF. The CDR3, as DNA: TGTGCCAGCCCACCCGAGGAAGATACGCAGTATTTT. The chain is built from TRBV6-5 and TRBJ2-3; D unclear. V lost 8 bases and J lost 5, with 11 bases in between. This CDR3 spans 12 amino acids. From germline, CDR1 is MNHEY and CDR2 SVGAGI.

With regard to this clone: The sample contains more than one DNA sequence encoding this CDR3. The genes are TRBV5-1 and TRBJ2-7; D remains ambiguous. V lost 2 bases to trimming and J lost 3 bases, with 9 bases between them. Germline assignment: CDR1 SGHRS and CDR2 YFSETQ. This CDR3 is built from 13 residues. CDR3 residues: CASSLAGSYEQYF. In DNA form, the CDR3 reads TGCGCCAGCAGCTTAGCAGGTAGCTACGAGCAGTACTTC.

The chain uses TRBV10-3 and TRBJ2-7; 10 bases map to TRBD2. Germline trimming cut 0 bases from V and 3 bases from J; bases unmatched to any gene: 2. The germline gives CDR1 ENHRY, CDR2 SYGVKD. The CDR3 has 15 residues. CDR3 protein: CAISESPSGSYEQYF. The CDR3 nucleotides read TGTGCCATCAGTGAGTCGCCTAGCGGGAGCTACGAGCAGTACTTC.

The CDR3 region has the DNA TGTGCCAGCTCGGGTAACTCCGGGGAGCTGTTTTTT. It is translated as CASSGNSGELFF. The chain recombines TRBV5-4 with TRBJ2-2, with no clear D. Germline assignment: CDR1 SGHNT and CDR2 YYREEE (reference sequence). V was pared by 7 bases and J by 6 bases, with 10 bases between. The CDR3 runs 12 residues.

About this clone: Other DNA sequences in this sample translate to the same CDR3. The V gene is TRBV20-1, the J gene TRBJ2-3; D unclear. Germline loops: CDR1 DFQATT, CDR2 SNEGSKA (reference sequence). Trimming cost V 3 bases and J 5 bases, with 3 bases left between them. This CDR3 has 10 amino acids. DNA for the CDR3: TGCAGTGCTAGGGGAGATACGCAGTATTTT. It specifies CSARGDTQYF.

V gene TRBV10-2 combines with J gene TRBJ2-7; 9 bases align to TRBD2. The trim removed 0 bases at V and 3 bases at J, leaving 12 bases unmatched. CDR3 length equals 18 residues. Germline CDR1 and CDR2: WSHSY and SAAADI. CDR3 region: CASSESVGGTSRYYEQYF. For the CDR3, the DNA is TGCGCCAGCAGTGAGTCGGTCGGCGGGACTAGCAGGTACTACGAGCAGTACTTC.

The gene calls are TRBV6-1 and TRBJ1-2; 7 positions match TRBD1. The CDR3 runs to 14 residues. Germline assignment: CDR1 MNHNS and CDR2 SASEGT. V shed 3 bases, J shed 6 bases, and the junction held 7 bases outside the gene matches. CDR3 nucleotides: TGTGCCAGCAGTGACGGGTCAGGGGGTGATGGCTACACCTTC. This encodes CASSDGSGGDGYTF.

V usage is TRBV7-9 and J usage is TRBJ2-3; D gene unclear. There are 15 residues in the CDR3. Germline V gene lookup returns CDR1 SEHNR and CDR2 FQNEAQ (reference sequence). V shed 5 bases and J shed 0 bases, with 12 bases lying between them. The CDR3 DNA follows: TGTGCCAGCAGCCCAGACGGTGCTAGCACAGATACGCAGTATTTT. It yields the protein CASSPDGASTDTQYF.

The chain uses TRBV6-5 and TRBJ2-7; possible D gene TRBD2, 5 bases. The CDR3 has 13 residues. Trimming stripped 2 bases from V and 3 bases from J, with 8 bases between. The V gene's germline CDR1 is MNHEY and CDR2 SVGAGI. The CDR3 is CASSYGRDYEQYF. CDR3 coding DNA: TGTGCCAGCAGTTACGGGAGAGACTACGAGCAGTACTTC.

This chain links TRBV27 with TRBJ2-7; perhaps TRBD2 as D (5 bases). The germline CDR1 and CDR2 sequences are MNHEY and SMNVEV (reference sequence). CDR3 length: 15 residues. V was trimmed by 5 bases and J by 4 bases, leaving 18 bases between them. For the CDR3, the DNA is TGTGCCAGCAGTATCATTGCTAGCAAGTTATACGAGCAGTACTTC. Translating it yields CASSIIASKLYEQYF.

This rearrangement joins TRBV28 to TRBJ2-3; TRBD2 matches 14 bases. The CDR3 is 15 residues long. Germline CDR1 MDHEN, CDR2 SYDVKM. Germline trimming cut 6 bases from V and 5 bases from J; bases unmatched to any gene: 4. The CDR3 is CASRGLAGVLDTQYF. The CDR3 coding sequence is TGTGCCAGCAGGGGACTAGCGGGAGTGTTAGATACGCAGTATTTT.

J is TRBJ1-5 and V is TRBV2; D is undetermined. The CDR3 totals 15 residues. Germline V gene data show CDR1 as SNHLY and CDR2 as FYNNEI. V lost 6 bases to trimming and J lost 0 bases, with 12 bases between them. CDR3 amino acids: CASRVSRFSNQPQHF. The CDR3 nucleotides are TGTGCCAGCAGGGTCAGTAGATTTAGCAATCAGCCCCAGCATTTT.

The chain joins TRBV19 to TRBJ1-1, with D perhaps matching TRBD1 (6 bases). Trimming left V 4 bases short and J 1 base short, with 13 bases between. CDR3 length: 15 residues. Germline V CDR1 and CDR2: LNHDA, SQIVND (reference sequence). The CDR3, as DNA: TGTGCCAGTAGTACGACGGACAGTAAGAACACTGAAGCTTTCTTT. Protein: CASSTTDSKNTEAFF.

The chain uses TRBV9 and TRBJ1-1, with D possibly TRBD1 on 5 matching bases. CDR3 length: 12 residues. CDR1 and CDR2 (germline): SGDLS, YYNGEE. Trimming cost V 5 bases and J 5 bases, with 10 bases left between them. CDR3 sequence: CASSGQGTEAFF. The DNA of the CDR3 is TGTGCCAGCAGTGGCCAGGGAACTGAAGCTTTCTTT.

This clone was detected once. J is TRBJ2-1 and V is TRBV19; D ambiguous. Trimming pared 2 bases from V and 2 bases from J, leaving 13 bases between. In germline, CDR1 is LNHDA, CDR2 SQIVND (reference sequence). CDR3 length: 16 residues. The CDR3: CASSIKGVSTYNEQFF. As DNA, the CDR3 is TGTGCCAGTAGTATAAAAGGCGTGTCAACCTACAATGAGCAGTTCTTC.

The chain has TRBV5-1 and TRBJ2-7; D may be TRBD2 (5 bases). V lost 0 bases to trimming and J lost 3 bases, with 16 bases between them. Germline assignment: CDR1 SGHRS and CDR2 YFSETQ. The CDR3 sequence is 16 residues long. The CDR3 DNA sequence: TGCGCCAGCAGCTTGGATTGGGGAGCCACGGGCTACGAGCAGTACTTC. This encodes CASSLDWGATGYEQYF.